Detailed here is one T cell receptor beta chain. This entry belongs to a study of blood T cell repertoires in COVID-19. In the study overall: From the United States, Italy and Spain came samples of acute and convalescent COVID-19. Sources were T cells, B-cell-depleted T cells, or PBMCs; the material itself was cDNA or gDNA.

The CDR3 consists of 16 residues. In the authors' methods: Amplifying reference gene primers gave estimates of nucleated cell counts. Sequencing used immunoSEQ multiplex PCR; TCRdb keeps in-frame clones, though not all of them. V, J and clone size derive from that table, while D and trimming were established from the DNA sequence. The sample lists about 120,000 clones; about four fifths were seen once. The sample comprised peripheral blood. This clonotype originated in a woman in her 70s with acute or convalescent COVID-19. The chain recombines TRBV12-1 with TRBJ2-3; TRBD1, the table's D call, was not compared with the DNA. TRBV12-1 represents a pseudogene. CDR3: CASSWGTALSTDTQYF. CDR3 in DNA: TGTGCCAGCAGCTGGGGGACAGCGTTAAGCACAGATACGCAGTATTTT.